The 29 T cell receptor beta chains given below trace back to one sample, sequenced in a study of cytomegalovirus exposure and HLA in healthy donors. Profiling relied on immunoSEQ multiplex PCR, and the TCRdb table lists in-frame clones only, not all of them. The data contain roughly 150,000 clones, 94% of them seen just once; the ten biggest clones take up less than 2%. The sequencing sample was made of PBMCs. The source of these receptors is a man in his late teens or twenties in good health and CMV-seropositive.

V is TRBV5-1 and J is TRBJ2-7, with D possibly TRBD1 on 6 matching bases. This CDR3 contains 15 residues. Deletions cut 4 bases from V and 7 bases from J, with 21 bases between. Germline CDR1 is SGHRS and CDR2 is YFSETQ. CDR3 in DNA: TGCGCCAGCAGCACGGAGGTACAGGGCTACGGGGAGCAGTACTTC. Protein product: CASSTEVQGYGEQYF.

This clone was picked up one time. This chain uses TRBV6-1 with TRBJ2-1, with 11 bases fitting TRBD2. V gave up 6 bases and J gave up 6 bases; unmatched junction bases: 7. The length of the CDR3 is 15 residues. CDR1 and CDR2 (germline): MNHNS, SASEGT. The CDR3 DNA reads as TGTGCCAGCAGCCTTAGCGGGAGGGCCGGCAATGAGCAGTTCTTC. Translating gives CASSLSGRAGNEQFF.

The chain joins TRBV7-9 to TRBJ2-1; 9 nucleotides line up with TRBD2. Trimming took 3 bases from V and 6 from J; bases not matched to a gene: 3. CDR3 length: 14 amino acids. Germline CDR1 reads SEHNR; CDR2 reads FQNEAQ (reference sequence). CDR3 nucleotides: TGTGCCAGCAGCTTTAGCGGGAGCTCCAATGAGCAGTTCTTC. As protein: CASSFSGSSNEQFF.

The chain carries TRBV21-1 and TRBJ2-7; the listed D gene, TRBD2, was not tested against the DNA. TRBV21-1 is a pseudogene locus. The CDR3 spans 18 residues. The CDR3 DNA reads TGTGCCAGCGTACCAGCGAAAGAAAGAGCGGGAGGTAACTACGAGCAGTACTTC. It codes for CASVPAKERAGGNYEQYF.

This chain connects TRBV11-2 to TRBJ2-1; a possible D gene is TRBD2 (5 bases). With 4 bases removed from V and 7 bases from J, the gap between germline ends came to 11 bases. This CDR3 region has 13 residues. The V gene's germline CDR1 is SGHAT and CDR2 FQNNGV. The CDR3 nucleotides are TGTGCCAGCAGCTCGGGATATAATAATGAGCAGTTCTTC. Its translation: CASSSGYNNEQFF. Full variable domain (outside the CDR3, taken from reference TRBV11-2 and TRBJ2-1): EAGVAQSPRYKIIEKRQSVAFWCNPISGHATLYWYQQILGQGPKLLIQFQNNGVVDDSQLPKDRFSAERLKGVDSTLKIQPAKLEDSAVYLCASSSGYNNEQFFGPGTRLTVL.

The chain is built from TRBV4-2 and TRBJ2-5, with 11 positions matching TRBD2. V lost 1 base to trimming and J lost 6 bases; unmatched junction nucleotides: 13. The CDR3 sequence is 18 residues long. Germline CDR1 reads LGHNA; CDR2 reads YNFKEQ. CDR3 nucleotides: TGTGCCAGCAGCCAAGTCCTTAGCGGGAGGGCGGTAGGGAAGACCCAGTACTTC. This gives the protein CASSQVLSGRAVGKTQYF.

This clone occurred once. For the CDR3, the DNA is TGTGCCATCTTCCGCCAGGGGGGTACCAGACAAGAGACCCAGTACTTC. Its translation is CAIFRQGGTRQETQYF. The chain couples TRBV6-7 to TRBJ2-5; D possibly corresponds to TRBD1 (7 bases). TRBV6-7 is an open reading frame, and its role is uncertain. This CDR3 has 16 amino acids. V dropped 10 bases and J dropped 2 bases, with 23 bases sitting between them.

The chain carries TRBV27 and TRBJ2-3, with 10 nucleotides matching TRBD2. This CDR3 has 15 residues. V lost 5 bases to trimming and J lost 1 base; unmatched junction nucleotides: 3. In germline, CDR1 is MNHEY, CDR2 SMNVEV (reference sequence). In DNA form, the CDR3 reads TGTGCCAGCAGTGCGCTAGCGGGGGGCACAGATACGCAGTATTTT. Translating gives CASSALAGGTDTQYF.

The chain employs TRBV11-2 and TRBJ1-1; no reliable D call. Per the germline V gene, CDR1 is SGHAT and CDR2 is FQNNGV. Deletions cut 1 base from V and 3 bases from J, with 12 bases between. The CDR3 runs 15 residues. The CDR3 DNA reads TGTGCCAGCAGCTTAGCGCCCGGGCGGGACACTGAAGCTTTCTTT. This translates into CASSLAPGRDTEAFF.

The chain recombines TRBV28 with TRBJ2-1, with D possibly matching TRBD1 (6 bases). The V gene's germline CDR1 is MDHEN and CDR2 SYDVKM. There are 16 residues in the CDR3. With 3 bases removed from V and 4 bases from J, the gap between germline ends came to 16 bases. CDR3 sequence: CASSFSGGVEYNEQFF. CDR3 in DNA: TGTGCCAGCAGTTTCTCTGGGGGCGTAGAATACAATGAGCAGTTCTTC.

The rearrangement uses TRBV7-2 and TRBJ2-3, with a possible D match to TRBD1 (6 bases). The length of the CDR3 is 15 residues. The germline V gene encodes CDR1 SGHTA and CDR2 FQGNSA. Trimming took off 5 bases at V and 2 bases at J, with 14 bases between the two ends. CDR3 nucleotide sequence: TGTGCCAGCAGCGCAGGACAGATTACCACAGATACGCAGTATTTT. Encoded protein: CASSAGQITTDTQYF.

The rearrangement uses TRBV7-9 and TRBJ1-3; D unclear. The ends were cut back, 4 bases at V and 3 bases at J, with 7 bases in the middle. The CDR3 contains 13 residues. Germline loops: CDR1 SEHNR, CDR2 FQNEAQ (reference sequence). CDR3 coding DNA: TGTGCCAGCAGCTCCGCCAGTGGAAACACCATATATTTT. Its translation is CASSSASGNTIYF.

The rearrangement uses TRBV18 and TRBJ2-7; D may be TRBD1 (6 bases). This CDR3 has 15 amino acids. Germline CDR1 KGHSH, CDR2 LQKENI. Trimming took off 2 bases at V and 4 bases at J, with 15 bases between the two ends. CDR3 in amino acids: CASSPAGRGKYEQYF. The CDR3 coding sequence is TGTGCCAGCTCACCAGCAGGTAGGGGGAAGTACGAGCAGTACTTC.

The chain has TRBV18 and TRBJ1-1; D might be TRBD1 (5 bases). Germline V CDR1 and CDR2: KGHSH, LQKENI. The CDR3 covers 16 residues. Trimming left V 2 bases short and J 5 bases short, with 18 bases between. The CDR3 is CASSPYGSRVGTEAFF. The CDR3 DNA reads as TGTGCCAGCTCACCATACGGGAGCAGGGTAGGGACTGAAGCTTTCTTT.

The V call is TRBV6-4, the J call TRBJ1-1; 8 bases are a match to TRBD1. V shed 5 bases and J 3 bases; nucleotides not matched to a gene: 5. Germline-derived CDR1 and CDR2 are MRHNA and SNTAGT. The CDR3 is 14 residues long. The CDR3 DNA reads as TGTGCCAGCAGTCATAGACAGGGGTACACTGAAGCTTTCTTT. Translated, it gives CASSHRQGYTEAFF.

The chain combines TRBV28 with TRBJ2-1, with 9 bases lining up with TRBD1. Germline-derived CDR1 and CDR2 are MDHEN and SYDVKM. V lost 7 bases, J lost 4 bases, and 8 bases stayed unmatched. This CDR3 has 15 amino acids. The CDR3 reads CASTLTGGLYNEQFF. In DNA form, the CDR3 reads TGTGCCAGCACCCTAACAGGGGGCCTATACAATGAGCAGTTCTTC.

V is TRBV9 and J is TRBJ2-2; weak D call: TRBD1 (5 bases). The CDR3 is made up of 15 amino acids. With 7 bases removed from V and 1 base from J, the gap between germline ends came to 14 bases. The germline V gene has CDR1 SGDLS and CDR2 YYNGEE. The chain's CDR3 is CASGGADLNTGELFF. The CDR3 DNA is TGTGCCAGCGGTGGGGCAGACTTGAACACCGGGGAGCTGTTTTTT. Complete variable domain (other parts from reference TRBV9 and TRBJ2-2): DSGVTQTPKHLITATGQRVTLRCSPRSGDLSVYWYQQSLDQGLQFLIQYYNGEERAKGNILERFSAQQFPDLHSELNLSSLELGDSALYFCASGGADLNTGELFFGEGSRLTVL.

This sequence joins TRBV27 and TRBJ2-2; D gene unclear. The CDR3 length is 14 residues. V lost 3 bases and J 8 bases, leaving 13 bases between the germline ends. CDR1 and CDR2 from the germline V gene are MNHEY and SMNVEV (reference sequence). The CDR3 spells CASSLGGPGGELFF. DNA of the CDR3: TGTGCCAGCAGTTTGGGTGGGCCTGGTGGGGAGCTGTTTTTT.

The CDR3 nucleotides read TGTGCCAGCTCACCACCGTGGCGGGAGCAGTTCTTC. This codes for CASSPPWREQFF. The chain is built from TRBV18 and TRBJ2-1, with D unclear. Germline lookup yields CDR1 KGHSH and CDR2 LQKENI. V shed 0 bases and J shed 10 bases, with 7 bases lying between them. This CDR3 is 12 amino acids long. Full variable domain (missing parts from reference TRBV18 and TRBJ2-1): NAGVMQNPRHLVRRRGQEARLRCSPMKGHSHVYWYRQLPEEGLKFMVYLQKENIIDESGMPKERFSAEFPKEGPSILRIQQVVRGDSAAYFCASSPPWREQFFGPGTRLTVL.

The chain carries TRBV11-3 and TRBJ1-2; D gene unclear. The V gene's germline CDR1 is SGHNT and CDR2 YENEEA. Deletions cut 5 bases from V and 4 bases from J, with 17 bases between. CDR3 length: 15 amino acids. The CDR3 here is CASSPLEARIYGYTF. The CDR3 bases are TGTGCCAGCAGCCCTCTAGAGGCCCGGATCTATGGCTACACCTTC. The entire variable domain, with the rest obtained from reference TRBV11-3 and TRBJ1-2, is as follows: EAGVVQSPRYKIIEKKQPVAFWCNPISGHNTLYWYLQNLGQGPELLIRYENEEAVDDSQLPKDRFSAERLKGVDSTLKIQPAELGDSAVYLCASSPLEARIYGYTFGSGTRLTVV.

The chain uses TRBV7-9 and TRBJ1-1, with D unresolved. Per germline, CDR1 SEHNR and CDR2 FQNEAQ (reference sequence). The V gene lost 0 bases and the J gene lost 10 bases, with 6 bases spanning the gap. This CDR3 contains 11 residues. Here the CDR3 DNA reads TGTGCCAGCAGCTTAGCGGCGGGAGCTTTCTTT. Translation: CASSLAAGAFF.

In nucleotides, the CDR3 is TGCGCCAGCAGGGGGACACCGAGCTCCTACGAGCAGTACTTC. Translation: CASRGTPSSYEQYF. The chain couples TRBV5-1 to TRBJ2-7; possibly TRBD1 for D (6 bases). The ends were cut back, 5 bases at V and 0 bases at J, with 12 bases in the middle. This CDR3 has 14 residues. CDR1 is SGHRS, CDR2 YFSETQ, per germline.

The chain joins TRBV15 to TRBJ1-4; weak D call: TRBD1 (5 bases). V gave up 3 bases and J gave up 6 bases, with 11 bases separating them. The CDR3 is 14 amino acids. Germline V gene data show CDR1 as LNHNV and CDR2 as YYDKDF (reference sequence). The CDR3 is CATSRDNLYEKLFF. The CDR3 DNA follows: TGTGCCACCAGCAGGGACAACCTGTATGAAAAACTGTTTTTT.

This chain uses TRBV6-1 with TRBJ2-7, with a weak D call TRBD1 (6 bases). In germline, CDR1 is MNHNS, CDR2 SASEGT. Trimming took off 6 bases at V and 0 bases at J, with 15 bases between the two ends. This CDR3 contains 15 residues. This chain's CDR3 is CASSRGQLSSYEQYF. The CDR3 DNA sequence: TGTGCCAGCAGCCGCGGACAGTTGAGCTCCTACGAGCAGTACTTC.

In the case of this clone: This CDR3 is also generated by other DNA sequences in the sample. The chain uses TRBV18 and TRBJ2-3; D not certain. V was clipped by 0 bases and J by 3 bases, with 4 bases between them. The CDR3 runs to 13 residues. Looked up from germline, CDR1 is KGHSH and CDR2 is LQKENI. The DNA for the CDR3 is TGTGCCAGCTCACCACCGTCTACAGATACGCAGTATTTT. Amino acids: CASSPPSTDTQYF.

V is TRBV5-1 and J is TRBJ2-7; weak D call: TRBD2 (6 bases). Trimming pared 0 bases from V and 2 bases from J, leaving 18 bases between. Germline CDR1 SGHRS, CDR2 YFSETQ. The CDR3 runs to 17 residues. The CDR3 DNA is TGCGCCAGCAGCTTGGCCGGGGGTCAACTAATACCCTACGAGCAGTACTTC. Residues: CASSLAGGQLIPYEQYF.

The rearrangement links TRBV28 to TRBJ1-6, with 10 bases fitting TRBD1. The V gene's germline CDR1 is MDHEN and CDR2 SYDVKM. This CDR3 has 14 amino acids. V dropped 3 bases and J dropped 10; count of bases not matched to a gene: 3. CDR3 protein: CASSLGTGESPLHF. CDR3 bases: TGTGCCAGCAGTTTGGGGACAGGGGAATCACCCCTCCACTTT. The variable domain in full, with the rest retrieved from reference TRBV28 and TRBJ1-6, is DVKVTQSSRYLVKRTGEKVFLECVQDMDHENMFWYRQDPGLGLRLIYFSYDVKMKEKGDIPEGYSVSREKKERFSLILESASTNQTSMYLCASSLGTGESPLHFGNGTRLTVT.

This chain connects TRBV2 to TRBJ1-1; 9 bases fit TRBD1. The V segment lost 4 bases and the J segment 1 base; nucleotides outside the gene matches: 4. There are 15 residues in the CDR3. Germline CDR1 SNHLY, CDR2 FYNNEI. CDR3 residues: CASSVQGARNTEAFF. The CDR3 DNA is TGTGCCAGCAGTGTACAGGGGGCTCGGAACACTGAAGCTTTCTTT.

The rearrangement uses TRBV19 and TRBJ1-3; D is unresolved. Per germline, CDR1 LNHDA and CDR2 SQIVND (reference sequence). There are 16 residues in the CDR3. Deletions cut 4 bases from V and 0 bases from J, with 13 bases between. CDR3 sequence: CASSTPWRFSGNTIYF. CDR3 nucleotides: TGTGCCAGTAGTACGCCGTGGCGGTTCTCTGGAAACACCATATATTTT.